This T cell receptor beta chain comes out of a study of regulatory T cells in long-lasting Graves disease. The wider study: The antithyroid drugs taken by newly diagnosed Graves' patients had been used for under 3 months.

J lost 0 bases, V lost 5 bases, and 13 bases had no gene match. Germline CDR1 is SGHVS and CDR2 is FQNEAQ. This CDR3 comprises 20 residues. Building the TCR beta libraries relied on iRepertoire HTBI primers, and CDR3 regions underwent Arm-PCR. TCRdb re-analysed the multiplex PCR reads in MiXCR, keeping a single row per CDR3 protein. The sample records 500,000 to 700,000 distinct CDR3 sequences, about 15% being singletons. As to time point: newly diagnosed GD, antithyroid drugs for less than 3 months. PBMC RNA was the source of the TCR library. The same data also contributed to another study, on T cells in Graves' hyperthyroidism and ophthalmopathy. Turning to that study: Researchers report that a 13 V-J model separated ophthalmopathy from stable hyperthyroidism.

This material consisted of peripheral blood mononuclear cells (PBMCs), taken at new diagnosis, from a patient treated with antithyroid drugs. The chain recombines TRBV7-8 with TRBJ2-6; 10 bases align to TRBD2. This TCR was sampled from a woman aged 30 to 39 with Graves disease. The CDR3 sequence is CASSPNLSGRHSSGANVLTF. In nucleotides, the CDR3 is TGTGCCAGCAGCCCAAACCTTAGCGGGAGGCATTCCTCTGGGGCCAACGTCCTGACTTTC.